This is a list of T cell receptor beta chains from one sample in a study of control samples from healthy donors and cancer patients. TCRdb's copy holds only in-frame clones and misses some; the assay was immunoSEQ multiplex PCR. Among fewer than 110,000 clones, roughly 91% were seen once, and the ten largest hold 15% to 20%. The sequenced sample was PBMCs. These receptors all come from a man aged 55 to 70 with lung cancer. CDR3s include the opening cysteine and the closing phenylalanine or tryptophan. D genes are given only for firm matches. Part of the rows lack a size; the others show once, few, many or a class for expanded clones.

>TRBD1|-|TRBV29-1|TRBJ1-1
TGCAGCGTTAGGACAGGGAACACTGAAGCTTTCTTT
CSVRTGNTEAFF
>TRBD1|-|TRBV5-5|TRBJ1-4
TGTGCCAGCAGCTCCTATAGACCGGGACAGGGCCCTAATGAAAAACTGTTTTTT
CASSSYRPGQGPNEKLFF
>TRBD1|once|TRBV5-1|TRBJ1-3
TGCGCCAGCAGCTTGGAAGGGACAGGGGCCCGGACCATATATTTT
CASSLEGTGARTIYF
>-|-|TRBV27|TRBJ2-4
TGTGCCAGCCGCGCCCTAGCCAAAAACATTCAGTACTTC
CASRALAKNIQYF
>TRBD1|-|TRBV13|TRBJ1-1
TGTGCCAGCAGCGACAGGGGCATGAACACTGAAGCTTTCTTT
CASSDRGMNTEAFF
>-|-|TRBV7-9|TRBJ1-6
TGTGCCAGCAGCTTAGGGGGAGATTCACCCCTCCACTTT
CASSLGGDSPLHF
>-|once|TRBV4-1|TRBJ2-2
TGCGCCAGCAGCCAAGATCGAAGTAGAATCACCGGGGAGCTGTTTTTT
CASSQDRSRITGELFF
>-|-|TRBV7-9|TRBJ1-1
TGTGCCAGCAGCCAGGCTGGAGGCGCTGAAGCTTTCTTT
CASSQAGGAEAFF
>-|-|TRBV5-6|TRBJ2-5
TGTGCCAGCAGCTTGGCCGTGGCAGGGTTCAAGGAGACCCAGTACTTC
CASSLAVAGFKETQYF
>-|-|TRBV5-8|TRBJ2-4
TGTGCCAGCAGCCGCGGCCGGAGAGAAACCAAAAACATTCAGTACTTC
CASSRGRRETKNIQYF
>-|few|TRBV6-5|TRBJ1-2
TGTGCCAGCAGTCCCCGGGGACGGTATGGCTACACCTTC
CASSPRGRYGYTF
>-|-|TRBV18|TRBJ1-5
TGTGCCAGCTCACCAGAGCAGGGTCGCCAGCCCCAGCATTTT
CASSPEQGRQPQHF
>-|once|TRBV18|TRBJ1-1
TGTGCCAGCTCACCATCTTTCTCGAACACTGAAGCTTTCTTT
CASSPSFSNTEAFF
>TRBD1|-|TRBV5-5|TRBJ1-2
TGTGCCAGCAGTTTAGGGGGCGCGGAAGGCTACACCTTC
CASSLGGAEGYTF
>-|-|TRBV6-6|TRBJ2-1
TGTGCCAGCAGTTACTCGGGAACAGCCTACAATGAGCAGTTCTTC
CASSYSGTAYNEQFF
>-|-|TRBV29-1|TRBJ2-1
TGCAGCGGTATTACAGGGAGTGGGCCCAATGAGCAGTTCTTC
CSGITGSGPNEQFF
>-|-|TRBV27|TRBJ2-6
TGTGCCTCACGGACAGCGGACTTCTCTGGGGCCAACGTCCTGACTTTC
CASRTADFSGANVLTF
>-|-|TRBV7-9|TRBJ2-2
TGTGCCAGCAGCTTCGGAAGAATCTCCGGGGAGCTGTTTTTT
CASSFGRISGELFF
>-|-|TRBV30|TRBJ1-6
TGTGCCTGGAGCCCCAGCTATAATTCACCCCTCCACTTT
CAWSPSYNSPLHF
>-|-|TRBV3-1/TRBV3-2|TRBJ2-7
TGTGCCAGCAGCCAAGTCCCTGCCTACGAGCAGTACTTC
CASSQVPAYEQYF
>-|-|TRBV10-1|TRBJ1-6
TGCGCCAGCAGCAAGACAGAATTGGGGCATTCACCCCTCCACTTT
CASSKTELGHSPLHF
>-|-|TRBV5-4|TRBJ2-5
TGTGCCACCCAGGAGAAGGGAAAGGGAGAGACCCAGTACTTC
CATQEKGKGETQYF
>-|-|TRBV6-1|TRBJ1-2
TGTGCCAGCAGTGAAGCGTTAAGTTCGGGTGGCTACACCTTC
CASSEALSSGGYTF
>-|-|TRBV7-3|TRBJ1-2
TGTGCCAGCAGCTTAAGCCCGGTCTATGGCTACACCTTC
CASSLSPVYGYTF
>TRBD1|-|TRBV7-6|TRBJ2-1
TGTGCCAGCAGCTTATTTGGACAGGGGTCCTACAATGAGCAGTTCTTC
CASSLFGQGSYNEQFF
>-|-|TRBV6-6|TRBJ1-6
TGTGCCAGCAATGCCGTAGCGAATTCACCCCTCCACTTT
CASNAVANSPLHF
>-|-|TRBV7-2|TRBJ2-3
TGTGCCAGCAGCTTATACGTCACCTCGTGGGCAGATACGCAGTATTTT
CASSLYVTSWADTQYF
>-|-|TRBV29-1|TRBJ2-2
TGCAGCGTCTTGAAAATCACCGGGGAGCTGTTTTTT
CSVLKITGELFF